Below are 12 T cell receptor beta chains sequenced from a single sample in a study of T cells in Graves' hyperthyroidism and ophthalmopathy. Amplification of TCR beta CDR3 regions was performed using RNA transcripts as template. During a first-round RT-PCR of the TCR CDR3, the HTBI primer set was used. TCRdb fed the multiplex PCR reads into MiXCR, producing one record per CDR3 protein. Seen here are roughly 380,000 distinct CDR3 sequences, about a fifth observed once, and the top ten hold about 3.7%. Sequencing used blood. The receptor set was obtained from a woman aged 18-29 years with Graves' hyperthyroidism.

This clonotype was seen many times. J is TRBJ1-2 and V is TRBV4-1; D remains ambiguous. Trimming cost V 0 bases and J 5 bases, with 25 bases left between them. The CDR3 runs to 19 residues. From germline, CDR1 is MGHRA and CDR2 YSYEKL. The CDR3 here is CASSQDVFDDIYRGYGYTF. Written as DNA, the CDR3 is TGCGCCAGCAGCCAAGATGTTTTTGACGACATTTATCGCGGGTATGGCTACACCTTC.

This clonotype has at least ten counts. The V and J genes are TRBV11-2 and TRBJ2-7, with 15 positions matching TRBD2. The CDR3 totals 15 residues. Unmatched junction bases numbered 3, after V lost 7 bases and J lost 2 bases. CDR1 and CDR2 from the germline V gene are SGHAT and FQNNGV. Written as DNA, the CDR3 is TGTGCCAGCAAAGGACTAGCGGGGGGGACCTACGAGCAGTACTTC. Its translation: CASKGLAGGTYEQYF.

The table lists this clonotype with many counts. The chain has TRBV7-9 and TRBJ2-7; the match to TRBD2 covers 7 bases. V was clipped by 7 bases and J by 3 bases; unmatched bases: 9. Germline V lookup: CDR1 SEHNR, CDR2 FQNEAQ (reference sequence). The CDR3 contains 14 residues. In DNA, the CDR3 is TGTGCCAGCACCAATAGCGGGTCGAACTACGAGCAGTACTTC. Its translation is CASTNSGSNYEQYF.

This clonotype has ten or more counts. The rearrangement joins TRBV2 to TRBJ2-7; no clear D. Trimming shortened V by 2 bases and J by 3 bases, and 5 bases separated the two germline ends. Germline-derived CDR1 and CDR2 are SNHLY and FYNNEI. The CDR3 is 12 amino acids. CDR3 in amino acids: CASSEHGYEQYF. The DNA for the CDR3 is TGTGCCAGCAGTGAACACGGCTACGAGCAGTACTTC.

The chain uses TRBV6-1 and TRBJ1-2; unclear D gene. Looked up from germline, CDR1 is MNHNS and CDR2 is SASEGT. The V and J ends lost 1 base and 3 bases respectively, with 12 bases between them. This CDR3 comprises 15 residues. Written as DNA, the CDR3 is TGTGCCAGCAGTGAAGGTCGGGGATCCTACTATGGCTACACCTTC. Amino acid sequence: CASSEGRGSYYGYTF.

This clonotype has more than one count but fewer than ten. V usage is TRBV30 and J usage is TRBJ2-5; unclear D gene. Trimming cost V 2 bases and J 5 bases, with 9 bases left between them. The CDR3 runs 12 residues. Germline V gene data show CDR1 as GTSNPN and CDR2 as SVGIG (reference sequence). The CDR3 here is CAWSPLGETQYF. CDR3 coding DNA: TGTGCCTGGAGTCCTTTAGGGGAGACCCAGTACTTC.

This clonotype was counted ten times or more. This chain uses TRBV7-8 with TRBJ2-7; 9 nucleotides align to TRBD1. In germline, CDR1 is SGHVS, CDR2 FQNEAQ. CDR3 length: 15 amino acids. The V segment lost 2 bases and the J segment 3 bases; nucleotides outside the gene matches: 5. Here the CDR3 reads CASSLRDRASYEQYF. The CDR3 DNA is TGTGCCAGCAGCTTACGGGACAGGGCGAGCTACGAGCAGTACTTC.

This clonotype has ten or more counts. V usage is TRBV6-1 and J usage is TRBJ2-2; tentatively, D is TRBD1 (6 bases). Germline V gives CDR1 MNHNS, CDR2 SASEGT. The CDR3 extends over 14 amino acids. V lost 6 bases, J lost 0 bases, and 8 bases lay in between. The CDR3 region is CASSWGPNTGELFF. DNA of the CDR3: TGTGCCAGCAGCTGGGGGCCGAACACCGGGGAGCTGTTTTTT.

This clonotype has just one count. This chain joins TRBV15 and TRBJ1-1; 7 positions match TRBD1. CDR1 is LNHNV, CDR2 YYDKDF, per germline (reference sequence). The CDR3 is 16 amino acids. Losses at the gene ends were 5 bases for V and 0 bases for J; bases not matched to a gene: 9. CDR3 sequence: CATSHETGLLNTEAFF. CDR3 nucleotides: TGTGCCACCAGCCATGAGACAGGGCTTTTGAACACTGAAGCTTTCTTT.

This clonotype has at least ten counts. This chain joins TRBV12-3 or TRBV12-4 and TRBJ2-7; D is tentatively TRBD1 or TRBD2 (6 bases each). The V end was cut by 5 bases, the J end by 3 bases, with 17 bases between. The CDR3 length is 15 residues. CDR3 sequence: CASSRRGRGLYEQYF. The CDR3 nucleotides are TGTGCCAGCAGTCGCAGGGGTCGGGGGCTCTACGAGCAGTACTTC.

This clonotype was picked up many times. With a much larger clone just one base away, this may be a read error. The gene calls are TRBV12-5 and TRBJ2-3, with 9 bases aligning to TRBD2. This CDR3 has 17 residues. Germline-derived CDR1 and CDR2 are LGHNT and FRNRAP. As DNA, the CDR3 is TGTGCTTGTGGTTACGTACCTAGCGGGGCTAGCACAGATACGCAGTATTTT. Translation: CACGYVPSGASTDTQYF.

This clonotype was found many times. The chain is built from TRBV30 and TRBJ1-1, with TRBD1 matching over 8 bases. Looked up from germline, CDR1 is GTSNPN and CDR2 is SVGIG (reference sequence). CDR3 length: 12 amino acids. In nucleotides, the CDR3 is TGTGGGGCAGGGGGCCTGAACACTGAAGCTTTCTTT. This sequence encodes CGAGGLNTEAFF.